This T cell receptor beta chain comes out of a study of blood T cells in healthy people across ages. It was with a sample-barcoded 5' primer and a J-beta primer mix that a second PCR of roughly 7 to 12 cycles was run. TCRdb reanalysed the 5' RACE reads using MiXCR and keeps one entry per CDR3 protein. The sample has about 970,000 distinct CDR3 sequences; roughly half are singletons. This clonotype was detected only a few times. Its antigen is currently unknown. Germline V gene data show CDR1 as SQVTM and CDR2 as ANQGSEA. With V trimmed by 6 bases and J by 4 bases, 24 bases remained unmatched. There are 19 residues in the CDR3. General study results and limits: There were more naive CD4+ cells and higher diversity in long-lived donors than in aged donors.

This chain uses TRBV29-1 with TRBJ1-1, with 9 nucleotides matching TRBD1. The origin of this receptor is a woman between 55 and 75 years old in good health. Sequencing was performed on blood. This CDR3 reads CSVDPLPGQGDSGGTEAFF. The CDR3 region has the DNA TGCAGCGTAGATCCTCTTCCGGGACAGGGAGATTCGGGTGGCACTGAAGCTTTCTTT. Using reference TRBV29-1 and TRBJ1-1 for the parts outside the CDR3, the full variable domain is SAVISQKPSRDICQRGTSLTIQCQVDSQVTMMFWYRQQPGQSLTLIATANQGSEATYESGFVIDKFPISRPNLTFSTLTVSNMSPEDSSIYLCSVDPLPGQGDSGGTEAFFGQGTRLTVV.